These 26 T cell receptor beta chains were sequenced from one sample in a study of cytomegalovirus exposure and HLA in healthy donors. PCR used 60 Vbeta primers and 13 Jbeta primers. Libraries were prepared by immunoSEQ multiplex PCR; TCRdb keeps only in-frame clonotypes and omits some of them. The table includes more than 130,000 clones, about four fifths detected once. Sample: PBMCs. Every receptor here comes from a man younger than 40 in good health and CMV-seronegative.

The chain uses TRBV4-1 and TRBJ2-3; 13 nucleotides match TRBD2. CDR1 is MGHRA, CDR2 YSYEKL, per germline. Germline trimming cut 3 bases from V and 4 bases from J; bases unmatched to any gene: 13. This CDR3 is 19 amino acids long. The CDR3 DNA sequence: TGCGCCAGCAGCCATCCGACAGGTACTAGCGGGAGGGAGGCAGATACGCAGTATTTT. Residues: CASSHPTGTSGREADTQYF.

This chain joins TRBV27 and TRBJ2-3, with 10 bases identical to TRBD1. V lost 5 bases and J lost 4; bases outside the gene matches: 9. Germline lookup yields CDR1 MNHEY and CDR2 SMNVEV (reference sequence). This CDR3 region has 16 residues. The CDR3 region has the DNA TGTGCCAGCAGTGCCACCGGGACAGGGGTTGCAGATACGCAGTATTTT. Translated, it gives CASSATGTGVADTQYF.

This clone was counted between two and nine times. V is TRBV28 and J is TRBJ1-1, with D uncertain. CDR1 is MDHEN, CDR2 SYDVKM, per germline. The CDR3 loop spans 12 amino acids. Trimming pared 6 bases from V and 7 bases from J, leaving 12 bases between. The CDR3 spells CASRGVIYEAFF. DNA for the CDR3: TGTGCCAGCAGAGGAGTCATCTATGAAGCTTTCTTT. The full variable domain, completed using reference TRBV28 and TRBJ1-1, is DVKVTQSSRYLVKRTGEKVFLECVQDMDHENMFWYRQDPGLGLRLIYFSYDVKMKEKGDIPEGYSVSREKKERFSLILESASTNQTSMYLCASRGVIYEAFFGQGTRLTVV.

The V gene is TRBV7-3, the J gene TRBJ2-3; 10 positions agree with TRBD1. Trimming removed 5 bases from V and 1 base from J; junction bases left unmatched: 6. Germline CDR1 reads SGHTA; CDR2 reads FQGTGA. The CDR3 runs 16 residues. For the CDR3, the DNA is TGTGCCAGCAGCGTCGGGACAGGGGCGGGCACAGATACGCAGTATTTT. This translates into CASSVGTGAGTDTQYF.

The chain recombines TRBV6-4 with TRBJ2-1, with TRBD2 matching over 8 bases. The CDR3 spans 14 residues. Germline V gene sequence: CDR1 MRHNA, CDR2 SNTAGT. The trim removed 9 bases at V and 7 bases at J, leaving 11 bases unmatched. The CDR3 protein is CASGAGVTPNEQFF. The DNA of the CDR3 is TGTGCCAGTGGAGCGGGAGTAACGCCAAATGAGCAGTTCTTC.

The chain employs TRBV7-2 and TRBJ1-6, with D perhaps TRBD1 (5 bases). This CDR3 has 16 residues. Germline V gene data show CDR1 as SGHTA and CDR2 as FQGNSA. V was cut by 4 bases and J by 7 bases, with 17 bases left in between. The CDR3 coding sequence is TGTGCCAGCAGCTCCCCCCCCGGGGGGTGGAATTCACCCCTCCACTTT. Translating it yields CASSSPPGGWNSPLHF.

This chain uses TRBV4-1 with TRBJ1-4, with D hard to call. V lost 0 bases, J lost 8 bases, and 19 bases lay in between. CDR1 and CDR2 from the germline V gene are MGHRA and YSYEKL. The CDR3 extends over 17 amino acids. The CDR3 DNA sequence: TGCGCCAGCAGCCAAGATGAGCAGCTGAGGGCAAAAGAAAAACTGTTTTTT. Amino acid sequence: CASSQDEQLRAKEKLFF.

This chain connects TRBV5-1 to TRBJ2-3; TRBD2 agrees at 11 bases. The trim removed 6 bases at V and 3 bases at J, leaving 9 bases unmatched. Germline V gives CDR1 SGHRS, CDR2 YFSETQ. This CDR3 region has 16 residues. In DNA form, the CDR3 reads TGCGCCAGCATATTAGGGACTAGCGGAGATACAGATACGCAGTATTTT. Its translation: CASILGTSGDTDTQYF.

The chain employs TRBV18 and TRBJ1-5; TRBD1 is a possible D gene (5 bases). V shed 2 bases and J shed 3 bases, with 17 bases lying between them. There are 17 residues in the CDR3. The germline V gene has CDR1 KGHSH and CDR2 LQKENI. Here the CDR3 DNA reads TGTGCCAGCTCACCAACCGGGGGGGGTTCGATCAATCAGCCCCAGCATTTT. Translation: CASSPTGGGSINQPQHF.

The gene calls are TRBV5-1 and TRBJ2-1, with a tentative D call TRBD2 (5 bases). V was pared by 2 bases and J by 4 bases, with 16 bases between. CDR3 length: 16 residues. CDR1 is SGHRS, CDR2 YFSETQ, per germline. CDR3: CASSFPAEIGYNEQFF. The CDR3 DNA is TGCGCCAGCAGCTTCCCAGCGGAGATAGGATACAATGAGCAGTTCTTC.

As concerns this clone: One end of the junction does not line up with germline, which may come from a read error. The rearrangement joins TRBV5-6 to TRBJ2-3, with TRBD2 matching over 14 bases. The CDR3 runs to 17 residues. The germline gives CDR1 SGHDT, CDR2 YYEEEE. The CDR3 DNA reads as TGTGCCAGCAGTTTGGGACTAGCGGGAGCTGGTGGAGATACGCAGTATTTT. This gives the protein CASSLGLAGAGGDTQYF.

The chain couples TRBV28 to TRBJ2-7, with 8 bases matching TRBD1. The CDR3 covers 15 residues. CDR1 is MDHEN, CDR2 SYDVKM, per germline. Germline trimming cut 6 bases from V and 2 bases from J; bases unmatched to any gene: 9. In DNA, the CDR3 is TGTGCCAGCAGCGAAGCCCAGACAGGGGCCTACGAGCAGTACTTC. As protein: CASSEAQTGAYEQYF.

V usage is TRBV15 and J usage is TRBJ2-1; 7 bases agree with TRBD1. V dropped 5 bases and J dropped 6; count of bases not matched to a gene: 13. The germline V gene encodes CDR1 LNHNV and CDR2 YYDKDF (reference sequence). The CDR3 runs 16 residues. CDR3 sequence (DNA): TGTGCCACCAGCTTCCCGGACAGGTTTGGGGGCAATGAGCAGTTCTTC. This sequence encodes CATSFPDRFGGNEQFF.

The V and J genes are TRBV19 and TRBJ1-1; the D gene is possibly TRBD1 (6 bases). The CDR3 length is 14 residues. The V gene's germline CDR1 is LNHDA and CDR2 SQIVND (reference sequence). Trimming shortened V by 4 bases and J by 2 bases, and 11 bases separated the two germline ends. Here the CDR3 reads CASSTDRTNTEAFF. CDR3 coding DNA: TGTGCCAGTAGTACAGACAGGACAAACACTGAAGCTTTCTTT.

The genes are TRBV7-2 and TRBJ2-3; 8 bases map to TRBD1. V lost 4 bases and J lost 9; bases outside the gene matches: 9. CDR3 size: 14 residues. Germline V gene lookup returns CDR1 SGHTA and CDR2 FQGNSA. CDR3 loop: CASSSGQGPSTQYF. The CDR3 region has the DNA TGTGCCAGCAGCTCAGGACAGGGACCCTCAACGCAGTATTTT.

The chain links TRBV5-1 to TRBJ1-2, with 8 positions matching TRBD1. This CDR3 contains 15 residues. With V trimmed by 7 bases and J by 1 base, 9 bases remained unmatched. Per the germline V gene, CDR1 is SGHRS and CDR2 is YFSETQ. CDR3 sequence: CASLGQANLNYGYTF. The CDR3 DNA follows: TGCGCCAGCCTGGGACAGGCCAACCTTAACTATGGCTACACCTTC.

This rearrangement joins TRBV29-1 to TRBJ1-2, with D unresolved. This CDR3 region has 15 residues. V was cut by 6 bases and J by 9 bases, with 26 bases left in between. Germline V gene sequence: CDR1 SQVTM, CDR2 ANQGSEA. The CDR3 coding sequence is TGCAGCGTAGTAACCCCTGCGGGAGGCAGCCGACGCTACACCTTC. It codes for CSVVTPAGGSRRYTF.

CDR3 DNA: TGTGCCAGCAGCGCCGGACAGGGGCAGAGAAACACCATATATTTT. Protein sequence: CASSAGQGQRNTIYF. The chain uses TRBV7-9 and TRBJ1-3; 9 bases map to TRBD1. The V gene's germline CDR1 is SEHNR and CDR2 FQNEAQ (reference sequence). CDR3 length: 15 residues. J was trimmed by 5 bases and V by 5 bases; bases with no gene match: 7.

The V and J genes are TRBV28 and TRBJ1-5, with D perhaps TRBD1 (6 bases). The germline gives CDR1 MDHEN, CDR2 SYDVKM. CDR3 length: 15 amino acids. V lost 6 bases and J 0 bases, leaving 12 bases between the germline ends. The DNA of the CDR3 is TGTGCCAGCAGCCTCGGACAGAGTAGCAATCAGCCCCAGCATTTT. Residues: CASSLGQSSNQPQHF. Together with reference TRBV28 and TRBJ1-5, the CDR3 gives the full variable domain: DVKVTQSSRYLVKRTGEKVFLECVQDMDHENMFWYRQDPGLGLRLIYFSYDVKMKEKGDIPEGYSVSREKKERFSLILESASTNQTSMYLCASSLGQSSNQPQHFGDGTRLSIL.

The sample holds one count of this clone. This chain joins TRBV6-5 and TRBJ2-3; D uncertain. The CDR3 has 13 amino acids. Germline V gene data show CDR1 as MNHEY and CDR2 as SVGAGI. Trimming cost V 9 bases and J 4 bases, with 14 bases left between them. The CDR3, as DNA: TGTGCCAGTGGGCAGTTCAACGCAGATACGCAGTATTTT. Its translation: CASGQFNADTQYF.

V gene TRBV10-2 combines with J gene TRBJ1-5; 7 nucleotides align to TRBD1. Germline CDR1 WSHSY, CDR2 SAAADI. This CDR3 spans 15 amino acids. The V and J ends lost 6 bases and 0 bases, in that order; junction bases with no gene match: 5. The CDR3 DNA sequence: TGCGCCAGCAGGAGGGACAGCGATAGCAATCAGCCCCAGCATTTT. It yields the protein CASRRDSDSNQPQHF.

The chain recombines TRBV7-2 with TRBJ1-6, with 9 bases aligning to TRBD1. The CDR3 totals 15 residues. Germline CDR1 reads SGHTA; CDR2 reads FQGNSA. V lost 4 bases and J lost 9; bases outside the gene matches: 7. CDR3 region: CASSWGGTGFSPLHF. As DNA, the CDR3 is TGTGCCAGCAGCTGGGGTGGGACAGGGTTTTCACCCCTCCACTTT.

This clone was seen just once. The CDR3 protein is CASSFGTGSPYEQYF. Written as DNA, the CDR3 is TGTGCCAGCAGTTTTGGGACAGGGTCCCCCTACGAGCAGTACTTC. V and J are TRBV27 and TRBJ2-7, with TRBD1 matching over 9 bases. This CDR3 has 15 residues. J gave up 2 bases and V 3 bases, and 5 bases lay outside the gene matches. Per the germline V gene, CDR1 is MNHEY and CDR2 is SMNVEV (reference sequence).

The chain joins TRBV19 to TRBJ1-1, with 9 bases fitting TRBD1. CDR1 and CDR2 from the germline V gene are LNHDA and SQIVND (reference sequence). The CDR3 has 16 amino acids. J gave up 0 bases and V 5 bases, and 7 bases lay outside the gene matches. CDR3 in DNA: TGTGCCAGTAGTCCTTGGACAGGGGCGCTGAACACTGAAGCTTTCTTT. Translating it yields CASSPWTGALNTEAFF.

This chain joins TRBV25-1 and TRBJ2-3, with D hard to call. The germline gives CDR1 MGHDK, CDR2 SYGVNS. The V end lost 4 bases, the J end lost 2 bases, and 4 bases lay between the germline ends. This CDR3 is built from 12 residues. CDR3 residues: CASSGDTDTQYF. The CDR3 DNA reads TGTGCCAGCAGTGGCGACACAGATACGCAGTATTTT.

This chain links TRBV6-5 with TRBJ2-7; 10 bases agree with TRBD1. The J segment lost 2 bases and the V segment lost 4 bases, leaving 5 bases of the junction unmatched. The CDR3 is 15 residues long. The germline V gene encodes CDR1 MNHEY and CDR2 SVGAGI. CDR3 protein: CASSLGTGETYEQYF. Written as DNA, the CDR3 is TGTGCCAGCAGTTTAGGGACAGGGGAGACCTACGAGCAGTACTTC.